The T cell receptor beta chain under discussion was sequenced for a study of blood T cells in healthy people across ages. Looked up from germline, CDR1 is SQVTM and CDR2 is ANQGSEA. This CDR3 spans 12 amino acids. V was pared by 6 bases and J by 0 bases, with 9 bases between. A second roughly 6 to 12 cycle PCR used barcoded and J-beta primers. Using its own MiXCR run on the 5' RACE reads, TCRdb lists one record per CDR3 protein. The sample shows under 1,000,000 distinct CDR3 sequences, under 40% of them seen only once. The study, taken as a whole, reports: In older individuals, TCR beta diversity per million T cells was lower, falling roughly linearly with age. Any changes in expanded clonotypes were possibly confounded, as donor CMV status remained unknown. A greater number of naive CD4+ cells and higher diversity distinguished long-lived donors from aged donors.

A few counts support this clonotype. Its cognate antigen is unknown. Per-sample PBMC isolation yielded at least 7 million cells. V and J are TRBV29-1 and TRBJ2-7; D remains ambiguous. This clonotype originated in a man aged 18 to 30 in good health. The sample taken for sequencing was blood. In DNA, the CDR3 is TGCAGCGTCGCAGGCGGCTCCTACGAGCAGTACTTC. Its protein product is CSVAGGSYEQYF.